The source of this TCR beta chain is a study of blood T cells in healthy people across ages. Using a J-beta primer mix together with a sample-barcoded 5' primer, a second PCR was run for roughly 6 to 11 cycles. Any given sample supplied a minimum of 2.5 million CDR3-containing paired-end reads. Each CDR3 protein gets one entry after TCRdb re-called the 5' RACE reads with MiXCR. The sample carries 700,000 or so distinct CDR3 sequences, over 20% recorded once. This clonotype occurred many times. Its matching antigen is unknown. Overall study results and limits: Shifts in expanded clonotypes may have been confounded by donor CMV status, which was unknown. Unsorted PBMC material precluded a definitive naive versus antigen-experienced comparison. Roughly linear age-related decline in beta diversity appeared, significant by age 40.

This TCR was recovered from a man aged 70 or older in good health. The sample taken for sequencing was blood.

CDR3 region: CSAKASGGTDTQYF. The CDR3, as DNA: TGCAGCGCGAAGGCTAGCGGAGGCACAGATACGCAGTATTTT. The V call is TRBV29-1, the J call TRBJ2-3, with 7 positions matching TRBD2. Germline V gene lookup returns CDR1 SQVTM and CDR2 ANQGSEA. CDR3 length equals 14 residues. Trimming cost V 7 bases and J 1 base; bases outside gene matches: 8.